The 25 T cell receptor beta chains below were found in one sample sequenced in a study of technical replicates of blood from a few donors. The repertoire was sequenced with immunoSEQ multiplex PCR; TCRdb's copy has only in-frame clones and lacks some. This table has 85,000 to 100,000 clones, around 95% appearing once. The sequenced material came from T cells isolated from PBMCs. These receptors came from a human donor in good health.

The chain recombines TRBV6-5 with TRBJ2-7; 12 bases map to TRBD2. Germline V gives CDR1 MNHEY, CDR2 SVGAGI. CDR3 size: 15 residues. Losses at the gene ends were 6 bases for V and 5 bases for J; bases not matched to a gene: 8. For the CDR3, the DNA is TGTGCCAGCAGCCCCGCGACTAGCGGGAGCCACGAGCAGTACTTC. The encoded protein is CASSPATSGSHEQYF.

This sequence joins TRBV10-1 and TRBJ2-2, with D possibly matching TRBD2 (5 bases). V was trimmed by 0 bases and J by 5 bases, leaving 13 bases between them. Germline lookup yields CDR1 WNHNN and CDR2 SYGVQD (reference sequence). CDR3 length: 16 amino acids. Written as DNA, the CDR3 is TGCGCCAGCAGTGAGTCGAGGGAGTGGGGTACCGGGGAGCTGTTTTTT. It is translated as CASSESREWGTGELFF.

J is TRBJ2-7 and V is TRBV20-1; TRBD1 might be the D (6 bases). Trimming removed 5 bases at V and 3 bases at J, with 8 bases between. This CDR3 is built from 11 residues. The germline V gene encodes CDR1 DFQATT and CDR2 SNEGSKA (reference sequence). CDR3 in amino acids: CSALQGYEQYF. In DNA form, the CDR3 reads TGCAGTGCTTTACAGGGCTACGAGCAGTACTTC.

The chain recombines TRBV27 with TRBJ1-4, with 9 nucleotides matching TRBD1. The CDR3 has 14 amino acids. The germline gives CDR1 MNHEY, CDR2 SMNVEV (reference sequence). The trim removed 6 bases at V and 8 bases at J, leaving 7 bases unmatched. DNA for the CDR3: TGTGCCAGCAGCCCAACAGGGGGCGACGAAAAACTGTTTTTT. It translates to CASSPTGGDEKLFF. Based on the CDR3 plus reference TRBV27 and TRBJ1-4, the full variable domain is EAQVTQNPRYLITVTGKKLTVTCSQNMNHEYMSWYRQDPGLGLRQIYYSMNVEVTDKGDVPEGYKVSRKEKRNFPLILESPSPNQTSLYFCASSPTGGDEKLFFGSGTQLSVL.

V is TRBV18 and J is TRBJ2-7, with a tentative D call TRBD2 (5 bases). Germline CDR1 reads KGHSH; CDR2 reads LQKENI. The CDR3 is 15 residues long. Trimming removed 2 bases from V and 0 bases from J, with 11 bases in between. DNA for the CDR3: TGTGCCAGCTCACCAGCCGGGAAGAGCTCCTACGAGCAGTACTTC. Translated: CASSPAGKSSYEQYF.

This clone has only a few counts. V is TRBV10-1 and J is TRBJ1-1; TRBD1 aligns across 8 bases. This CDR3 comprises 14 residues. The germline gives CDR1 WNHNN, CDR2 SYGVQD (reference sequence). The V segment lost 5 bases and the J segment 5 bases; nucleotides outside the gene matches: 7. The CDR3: CASSRQGMGTEAFF. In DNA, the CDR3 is TGCGCCAGCAGTCGACAGGGGATGGGGACTGAAGCTTTCTTT.

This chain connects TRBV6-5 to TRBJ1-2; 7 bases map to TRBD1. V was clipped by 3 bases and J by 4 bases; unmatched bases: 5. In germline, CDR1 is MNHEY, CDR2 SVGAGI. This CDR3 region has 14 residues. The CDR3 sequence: CASSYLQGIYGYTF. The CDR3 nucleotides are TGTGCCAGCAGTTATTTACAGGGGATCTATGGCTACACCTTC.

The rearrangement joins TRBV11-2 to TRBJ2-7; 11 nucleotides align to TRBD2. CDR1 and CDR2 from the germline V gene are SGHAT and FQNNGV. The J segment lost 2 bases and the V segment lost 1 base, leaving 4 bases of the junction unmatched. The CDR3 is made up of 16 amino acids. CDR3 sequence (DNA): TGTGCCAGCAGCTTAGTGACTAGCGGGGAGACCTACGAGCAGTACTTC. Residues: CASSLVTSGETYEQYF.

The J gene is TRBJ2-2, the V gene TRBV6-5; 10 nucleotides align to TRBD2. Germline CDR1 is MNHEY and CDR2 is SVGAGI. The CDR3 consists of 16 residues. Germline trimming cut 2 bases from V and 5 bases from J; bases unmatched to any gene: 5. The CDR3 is CASSYPSGGGTGELFF. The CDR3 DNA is TGTGCCAGCAGTTACCCTAGCGGGGGAGGGACCGGGGAGCTGTTTTTT.

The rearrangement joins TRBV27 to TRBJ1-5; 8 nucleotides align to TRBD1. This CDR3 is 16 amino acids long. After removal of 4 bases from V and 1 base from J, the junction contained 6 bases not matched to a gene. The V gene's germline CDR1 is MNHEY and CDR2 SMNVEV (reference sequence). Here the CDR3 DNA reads TGTGCCAGCAGTTCCTTGACAGGGGTAAGCAATCAGCCCCAGCATTTT. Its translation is CASSSLTGVSNQPQHF.

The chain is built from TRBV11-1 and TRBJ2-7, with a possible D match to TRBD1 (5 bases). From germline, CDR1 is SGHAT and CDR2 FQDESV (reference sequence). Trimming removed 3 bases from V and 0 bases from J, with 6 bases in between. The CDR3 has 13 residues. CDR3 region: CASSFDSSYEQYF. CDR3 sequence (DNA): TGTGCCAGCAGCTTTGACAGCTCCTACGAGCAGTACTTC.

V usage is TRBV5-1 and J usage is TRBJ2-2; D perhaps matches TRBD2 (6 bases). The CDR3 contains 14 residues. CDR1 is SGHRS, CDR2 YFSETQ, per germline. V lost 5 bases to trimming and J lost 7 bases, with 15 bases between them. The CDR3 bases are TGCGCCAGCAGTCCCTCGGGAGAGGGCGGGGAGCTGTTTTTT. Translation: CASSPSGEGGELFF.

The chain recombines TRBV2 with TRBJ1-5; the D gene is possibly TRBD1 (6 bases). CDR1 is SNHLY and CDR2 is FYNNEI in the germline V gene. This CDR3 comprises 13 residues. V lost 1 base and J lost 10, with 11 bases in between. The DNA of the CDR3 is TGTGCCAGCAGTGAAGTTAGGACAGATCCCCAGCATTTT. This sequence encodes CASSEVRTDPQHF.

In DNA form, the CDR3 reads TGTGCCAGCAGCCCCACAGGGTTATTCGGCTACACCTTC. It specifies CASSPTGLFGYTF. This chain connects TRBV7-9 to TRBJ1-2; TRBD1 is a possible D gene (6 bases). CDR3 length: 13 amino acids. V lost 5 bases to trimming and J lost 8 bases, with 15 bases between them. Germline V gives CDR1 SEHNR, CDR2 FQNEAQ (reference sequence).

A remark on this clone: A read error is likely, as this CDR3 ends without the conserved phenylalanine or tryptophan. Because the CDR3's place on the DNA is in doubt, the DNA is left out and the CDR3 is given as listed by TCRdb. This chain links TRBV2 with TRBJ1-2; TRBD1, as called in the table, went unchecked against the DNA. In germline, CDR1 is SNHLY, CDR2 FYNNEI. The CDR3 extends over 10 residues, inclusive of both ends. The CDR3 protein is CASSPMTGRI.

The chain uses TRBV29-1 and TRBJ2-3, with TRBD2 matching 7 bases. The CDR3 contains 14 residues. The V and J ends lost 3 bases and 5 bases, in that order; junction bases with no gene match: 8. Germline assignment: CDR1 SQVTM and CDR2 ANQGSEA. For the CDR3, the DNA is TGCAGCGTTGACTTCGGACTAGGCGGAGATACGCAGTATTTT. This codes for CSVDFGLGGDTQYF.

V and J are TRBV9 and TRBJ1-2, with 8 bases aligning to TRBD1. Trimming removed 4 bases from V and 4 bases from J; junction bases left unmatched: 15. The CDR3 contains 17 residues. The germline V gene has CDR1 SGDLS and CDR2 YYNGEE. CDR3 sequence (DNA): TGTGCCAGCAGCCCGACCGGGACAGGACCGAGATTCTATGGCTACACCTTC. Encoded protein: CASSPTGTGPRFYGYTF.

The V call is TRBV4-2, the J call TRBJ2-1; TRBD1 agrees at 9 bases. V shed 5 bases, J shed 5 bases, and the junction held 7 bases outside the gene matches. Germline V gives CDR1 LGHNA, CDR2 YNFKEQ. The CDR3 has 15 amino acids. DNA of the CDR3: TGTGCCAGCAGCTACGGACAGGGGACCGACAATGAGCAGTTCTTC. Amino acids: CASSYGQGTDNEQFF.

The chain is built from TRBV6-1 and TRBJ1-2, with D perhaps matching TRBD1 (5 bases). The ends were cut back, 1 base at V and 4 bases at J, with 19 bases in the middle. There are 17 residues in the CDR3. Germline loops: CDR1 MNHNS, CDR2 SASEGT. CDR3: CASSEVGAGSLIYGYTF. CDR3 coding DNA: TGTGCCAGCAGTGAAGTAGGGGCAGGGTCCCTTATCTATGGCTACACCTTC.

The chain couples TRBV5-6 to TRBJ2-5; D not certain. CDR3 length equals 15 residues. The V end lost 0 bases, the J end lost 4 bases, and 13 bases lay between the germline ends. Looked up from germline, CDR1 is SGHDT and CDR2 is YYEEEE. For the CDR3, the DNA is TGTGCCAGCAGCTTGGGACCCCCAGGTAGAGAGACCCAGTACTTC. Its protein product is CASSLGPPGRETQYF.

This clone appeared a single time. The CDR3 here is CASWAGDTQYF. In DNA form, the CDR3 reads TGCGCCAGCTGGGCGGGAGATACGCAGTATTTT. The chain employs TRBV10-2 and TRBJ2-3; D possibly corresponds to TRBD2 (5 bases). Trimming removed 8 bases at V and 5 bases at J, with 8 bases between. The CDR3 runs 11 residues. CDR1 and CDR2 from the germline V gene are WSHSY and SAAADI.

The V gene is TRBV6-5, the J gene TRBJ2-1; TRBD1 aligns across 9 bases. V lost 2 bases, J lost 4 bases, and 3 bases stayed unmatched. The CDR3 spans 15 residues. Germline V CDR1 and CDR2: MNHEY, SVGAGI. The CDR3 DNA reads TGTGCCAGCAGTTACACCGGGACAGGGTACAATGAGCAGTTCTTC. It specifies CASSYTGTGYNEQFF.

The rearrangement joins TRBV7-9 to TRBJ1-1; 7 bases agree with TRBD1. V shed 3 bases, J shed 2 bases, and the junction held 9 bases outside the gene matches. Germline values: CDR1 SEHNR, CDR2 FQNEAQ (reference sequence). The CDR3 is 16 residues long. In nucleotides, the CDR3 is TGTGCCAGCAGCTTGACCGAAGGGGGCCTTAACACTGAAGCTTTCTTT. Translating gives CASSLTEGGLNTEAFF.

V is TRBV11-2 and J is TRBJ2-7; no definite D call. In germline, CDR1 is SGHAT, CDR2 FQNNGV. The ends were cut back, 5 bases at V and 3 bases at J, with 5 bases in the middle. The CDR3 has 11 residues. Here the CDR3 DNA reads TGTGCCAGCAGCCCGTACTACGAGCAGTACTTC. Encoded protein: CASSPYYEQYF. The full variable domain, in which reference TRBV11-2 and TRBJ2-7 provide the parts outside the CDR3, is EAGVAQSPRYKIIEKRQSVAFWCNPISGHATLYWYQQILGQGPKLLIQFQNNGVVDDSQLPKDRFSAERLKGVDSTLKIQPAKLEDSAVYLCASSPYYEQYFGPGTRLTVT.

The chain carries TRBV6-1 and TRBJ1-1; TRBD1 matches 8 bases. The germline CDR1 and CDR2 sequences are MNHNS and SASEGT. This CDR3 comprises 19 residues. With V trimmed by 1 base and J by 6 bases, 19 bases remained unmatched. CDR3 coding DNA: TGTGCCAGCAGTGAAGTTTGGTTCGACAGGGGAAGGATTGGGGCTGAAGCTTTCTTT. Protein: CASSEVWFDRGRIGAEAFF.